This TCR beta chain comes out of a study of identical twins. This clonotype was detected ten times or more. TCRdb re-derived calls from the 5' RACE reads in MiXCR, one entry per CDR3 protein. The sample records nearly 900,000 distinct CDR3 sequences, more than 9% being singletons. This CDR3 is 14 amino acids long. Germline V lookup: CDR1 SGHRS, CDR2 YFSETQ. V lost 2 bases to trimming and J lost 2 bases; unmatched junction nucleotides: 3. Another study also made use of these data, one on yellow fever vaccine responses in identical twins.

The TCR originated in a woman under 30 in good health. Sequencing used PBMCs. The V call is TRBV5-1, the J call TRBJ2-7, with 8 bases aligning to TRBD2. The CDR3 DNA reads as TGCGCCAGCAGCTTTCGGGAGGGCCCCTACGAGCAGTACTTC. Encoded protein: CASSFREGPYEQYF.